This T cell receptor (beta chain) is from a study of blood T cell repertoires in COVID-19. About the research overall: The United States, Italy and Spain were the sources of the acute and convalescent COVID-19 samples.

In the authors' methods: Reference gene primer amplification gave nucleated cell count estimates. The data were produced by immunoSEQ multiplex PCR, yet TCRdb's version contains in-frame clones alone and is incomplete. V and J calls and clone size are those listed in that table; D and trimming were worked out from the DNA. The data show about 300,000 clones, with 70% to 90% seen just once and roughly 6% held by the top ten. Sequenced sample: peripheral blood. The TCR sequence derives from a woman aged 45-60 years with COVID-19, enrolled during active disease.

CDR3 nucleotides: TGTGCCAGCAGCCGGCAGGATGTGGTAGATACGCAGTATTTT. It translates to CASSRQDVVDTQYF. The chain combines TRBV6-5 with TRBJ2-3; D not certain. The germline CDR1 and CDR2 sequences are MNHEY and SVGAGI. Trimming pared 6 bases from V and 5 bases from J, leaving 15 bases between. CDR3 length: 14 residues.